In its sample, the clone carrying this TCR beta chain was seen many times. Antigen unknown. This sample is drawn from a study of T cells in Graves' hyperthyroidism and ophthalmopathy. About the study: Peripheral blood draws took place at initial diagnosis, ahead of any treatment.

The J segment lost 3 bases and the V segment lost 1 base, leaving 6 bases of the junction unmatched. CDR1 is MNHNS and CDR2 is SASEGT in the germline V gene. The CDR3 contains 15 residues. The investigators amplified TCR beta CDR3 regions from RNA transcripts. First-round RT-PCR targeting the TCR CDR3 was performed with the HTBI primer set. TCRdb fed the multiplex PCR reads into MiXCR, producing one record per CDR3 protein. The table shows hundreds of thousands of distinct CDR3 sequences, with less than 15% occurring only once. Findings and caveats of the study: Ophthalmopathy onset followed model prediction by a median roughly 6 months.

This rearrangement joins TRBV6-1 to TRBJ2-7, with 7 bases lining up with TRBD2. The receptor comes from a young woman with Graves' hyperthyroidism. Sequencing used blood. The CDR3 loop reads CASSEERGGLYEQYF. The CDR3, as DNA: TGTGCCAGCAGTGAAGAGCGGGGCGGGCTCTACGAGCAGTACTTC.